The 18 T cell receptor beta chains listed next were all sequenced from one sample in a study of T cell responses to AZD1222 COVID-19 vaccine. Assay used: immunoSEQ multiplex PCR; TCRdb lists only in-frame clones, some missing. The profile covers around 130,000 clones, with just over 85% appearing a single time and around 10% taken by the ten largest. The material was peripheral blood, obtained on day 0 of AZD1222 vaccination. The receptors shown here come from an adult in good health.

This clone was seen a single time. The rearrangement uses TRBV5-1 and TRBJ1-4; possibly TRBD1 for D (6 bases). V was shortened by 4 bases and J by 7 bases, with 17 bases between the two germline ends. The CDR3 is made up of 15 amino acids. Germline values: CDR1 SGHRS, CDR2 YFSETQ. CDR3 coding DNA: TGCGCCAGCAGCGACACTCCGGGGGCCACTGAAAAACTGTTTTTT. Protein sequence: CASSDTPGATEKLFF.

The J gene is TRBJ2-6, the V gene TRBV4-2; D uncertain. The CDR3 is made up of 15 amino acids. Germline CDR1 reads LGHNA; CDR2 reads YNFKEQ. V was shortened by 4 bases and J by 0 bases, with 7 bases between the two germline ends. In DNA, the CDR3 is TGTGCCAGCAGCCTAGAAAGCTCTGGGGCCAACGTCCTGACTTTC. It is translated as CASSLESSGANVLTF.

The J gene is TRBJ1-1, the V gene TRBV19, with D unresolved. The length of the CDR3 is 13 residues. The ends were cut back, 5 bases at V and 0 bases at J, with 7 bases in the middle. Germline CDR1 reads LNHDA; CDR2 reads SQIVND (reference sequence). This chain's CDR3 is CASSAQLNTEAFF. CDR3 in DNA: TGTGCCAGTAGTGCACAGCTGAACACTGAAGCTTTCTTT.

The gene calls are TRBV27 and TRBJ2-3, with D perhaps matching TRBD2 (5 bases). The CDR3 covers 14 residues. The germline V gene has CDR1 MNHEY and CDR2 SMNVEV (reference sequence). Trimming removed 3 bases from V and 0 bases from J, with 7 bases in between. In DNA, the CDR3 is TGTGCCAGCAGTTTTCGGGAAAGCACAGATACGCAGTATTTT. Protein: CASSFRESTDTQYF.

The chain carries TRBV18 and TRBJ2-2, with D possibly matching TRBD1 (6 bases). V was cut by 4 bases and J by 7 bases, with 10 bases left in between. The CDR3 runs 13 residues. Germline CDR1 KGHSH, CDR2 LQKENI. In DNA form, the CDR3 reads TGTGCCAGCTCACGGACAGAAGGCGGGGAGCTGTTTTTT. Translating gives CASSRTEGGELFF. Full variable domain (rest looked up from reference TRBV18 and TRBJ2-2): NAGVMQNPRHLVRRRGQEARLRCSPMKGHSHVYWYRQLPEEGLKFMVYLQKENIIDESGMPKERFSAEFPKEGPSILRIQQVVRGDSAAYFCASSRTEGGELFFGEGSRLTVL.

This clone was recorded a few times. The chain joins TRBV10-3 to TRBJ1-6; 9 positions agree with TRBD1. The J segment lost 10 bases and the V segment lost 7 bases, leaving 5 bases of the junction unmatched. This CDR3 has 13 amino acids. Germline V gives CDR1 ENHRY, CDR2 SYGVKD. The CDR3 sequence is CAINTGGGSPLHF. CDR3 DNA: TGTGCCATCAATACAGGGGGCGGGTCACCCCTCCACTTT.

The rearrangement uses TRBV28 and TRBJ2-7; D uncertain. This CDR3 spans 13 amino acids. Trimming pared 4 bases from V and 5 bases from J, leaving 12 bases between. Germline V gene data show CDR1 as MDHEN and CDR2 as SYDVKM. CDR3 amino acids: CASSSVVLNEQYF. The DNA of the CDR3 is TGTGCCAGCAGTTCGGTCGTGCTCAACGAGCAGTACTTC.

The chain combines TRBV6-8 with TRBJ2-3; D ambiguous. Trimming stripped 5 bases from V and 6 bases from J, with 21 bases between. This CDR3 has 16 residues. Germline CDR1 MNHGY, CDR2 SAAAGT. The CDR3, as DNA: TGTGCCAGCAGTGATACGACACCTTCTGAGGTGGATACGCAGTATTTT. It translates to CASSDTTPSEVDTQYF.

V usage is TRBV19 and J usage is TRBJ2-3; no firm D call. The V end was cut by 0 bases, the J end by 6 bases, with 10 bases between. In germline, CDR1 is LNHDA, CDR2 SQIVND (reference sequence). The CDR3 has 14 amino acids. The CDR3 region is CASSIEGFLDTQYF. The CDR3 nucleotides read TGTGCCAGTAGTATAGAAGGCTTCTTGGATACGCAGTATTTT.

The gene calls are TRBV11-2 and TRBJ1-3; D may be TRBD1 (5 bases). Trimming removed 4 bases at V and 0 bases at J, with 10 bases between. The CDR3 length is 15 residues. The germline CDR1 and CDR2 sequences are SGHAT and FQNNGV. The CDR3 is CASSSHRSSGNTIYF. CDR3 sequence (DNA): TGTGCCAGCAGCTCTCACAGGAGCTCTGGAAACACCATATATTTT.

J is TRBJ1-2 and V is TRBV19; 7 nucleotides line up with TRBD1. With 5 bases clipped from V and 7 bases from J, the junction kept 19 bases outside the gene matches. The CDR3 loop spans 17 amino acids. Per the germline V gene, CDR1 is LNHDA and CDR2 is SQIVND (reference sequence). CDR3 nucleotide sequence: TGTGCCAGTAGTTCCCGCAACCCACAGTACAGGGGTGGTGGCTACACCTTC. Translated: CASSSRNPQYRGGGYTF. Full variable domain (rest looked up from reference TRBV19 and TRBJ1-2): DGGITQSPKYLFRKEGQNVTLSCEQNLNHDAMYWYRQDPGQGLRLIYYSQIVNDFQKGDIAEGYSVSREKKESFPLTVTSAQKNPTAFYLCASSSRNPQYRGGGYTFGSGTRLTVV.

A single count supports this clone. This rearrangement joins TRBV7-8 to TRBJ2-7, with 8 nucleotides matching TRBD2. This CDR3 is 13 amino acids long. Per germline, CDR1 SGHVS and CDR2 FQNEAQ. With V trimmed by 3 bases and J by 7 bases, 5 bases remained unmatched. The DNA of the CDR3 is TGTGCCAGCAGCTTGCGACTAGCGTGGGAGCAGTACTTC. It is translated as CASSLRLAWEQYF.

The V and J genes are TRBV4-1 and TRBJ2-5; the D gene is possibly TRBD2 (5 bases). CDR3 size: 16 residues. The germline CDR1 and CDR2 sequences are MGHRA and YSYEKL. V was clipped by 0 bases and J by 4 bases, with 15 bases between them. CDR3 residues: CASSQDPPGRRETQYF. In DNA, the CDR3 is TGCGCCAGCAGCCAAGATCCCCCGGGAAGACGAGAGACCCAGTACTTC.

This chain connects TRBV5-4 to TRBJ2-3; the D is unclear. CDR3 size: 14 residues. Germline V gene sequence: CDR1 SGHNT, CDR2 YYREEE (reference sequence). Trimming pared 0 bases from V and 1 base from J, leaving 6 bases between. CDR3 protein: CASSLEAGTDTQYF. In DNA form, the CDR3 reads TGTGCCAGCAGCTTGGAGGCTGGCACAGATACGCAGTATTTT.

The chain employs TRBV11-2 and TRBJ2-1; 7 bases align to TRBD2. This CDR3 comprises 15 residues. The V gene's germline CDR1 is SGHAT and CDR2 FQNNGV. With V trimmed by 3 bases and J by 2 bases, 4 bases remained unmatched. The CDR3 sequence: CASSFTSVTYNEQFF. The CDR3 nucleotides are TGTGCCAGCAGCTTCACTAGCGTTACCTACAATGAGCAGTTCTTC.

The chain has TRBV5-6 and TRBJ2-5; 11 nucleotides match TRBD1. In germline, CDR1 is SGHDT, CDR2 YYEEEE. This CDR3 is built from 16 residues. Trimming cost V 1 base and J 5 bases; bases outside gene matches: 7. The CDR3 reads CASSLSPGQGVETQYF. CDR3 nucleotides: TGTGCCAGCAGCTTGTCACCGGGACAGGGGGTGGAGACCCAGTACTTC.

The CDR3 protein is CATSDGTGTYEQYF. CDR3 nucleotide sequence: TGTGCCACCAGTGACGGGACCGGCACCTACGAGCAGTACTTC. J is TRBJ2-7 and V is TRBV24-1; D may be TRBD1 or TRBD2 (5 bases each). V dropped 4 bases and J dropped 2 bases, with 11 bases sitting between them. The CDR3 is 14 residues long. Looked up from germline, CDR1 is KGHDR and CDR2 is SFDVKD.

The V and J genes are TRBV5-6 and TRBJ2-7; 9 positions agree with TRBD2. Germline assignment: CDR1 SGHDT and CDR2 YYEEEE. The CDR3 has 15 amino acids. The junction had 12 bases not matched to a gene; V was cut back by 6 bases and J by 5 bases. CDR3 sequence: CASTATGTSSNEQYF. As DNA, the CDR3 is TGTGCCAGCACCGCAACCGGGACTAGCAGTAACGAGCAGTACTTC.